Each of the 5 T cell receptor beta chains below was sequenced from the same sample in a study of beta chain features in type 1 diabetes. Every isolated RNA sample was fully reverse transcribed, so sequencing captured expressed TCRB transcripts. Method: immunoSEQ multiplex PCR; TCRdb's copy keeps in-frame clones and lacks some. The sample comprises approximately 400,000 clones, over 12% of which are singletons, and roughly 0.017% rests with the top ten. The material sequenced was naive CD4+ T cells from blood. Receptors originate from a woman younger than 30 in good health.

The chain links TRBV21-1 to TRBJ2-1; TRBD2 is taken as the D call from the table, unchecked against the DNA. TRBV21-1 counts as a pseudogene. The CDR3 extends over 17 amino acids. This CDR3 reads CASSKPDRRELYNEQFF. The CDR3 coding sequence is TGTGCCAGCAGCAAGCCCGATCGTCGGGAGTTATACAATGAGCAGTTCTTC.

This chain connects TRBV29-1 to TRBJ2-5; D is possibly TRBD1 (5 bases). This CDR3 comprises 12 residues. Germline lookup yields CDR1 SQVTM and CDR2 ANQGSEA. V was clipped by 5 bases and J by 4 bases, with 11 bases between them. The CDR3 sequence: CSVSVGAETQYF. The CDR3 region has the DNA TGCAGCGTTTCGGTAGGGGCAGAGACCCAGTACTTC.

The J gene is TRBJ1-5, the V gene TRBV27; no reliable D call. The V and J ends lost 6 bases and 6 bases respectively, with 18 bases between them. Germline CDR1 and CDR2: MNHEY and SMNVEV (reference sequence). CDR3 length: 15 residues. DNA for the CDR3: TGTGCCAGCAGGTCACGGGGTGGGTATGGTCAGCCCCAGCATTTT. Translated: CASRSRGGYGQPQHF.

The chain is built from TRBV15 and TRBJ1-5; 7 nucleotides align to TRBD1. The trim removed 5 bases at V and 6 bases at J, leaving 10 bases unmatched. CDR3 length: 15 amino acids. Germline values: CDR1 LNHNV, CDR2 YYDKDF (reference sequence). The CDR3 coding sequence is TGTGCCACCAGCCTCAGAAGACAGGGCGGTCAGCCCCAGCATTTT. Protein product: CATSLRRQGGQPQHF.

The chain combines TRBV18 with TRBJ1-1, with TRBD1 matching over 7 bases. Germline V lookup: CDR1 KGHSH, CDR2 LQKENI. With V trimmed by 3 bases and J by 4 bases, 11 bases remained unmatched. The length of the CDR3 is 16 residues. As DNA, the CDR3 is TGTGCCAGCTCACCCTCCACCGGGACAGCCTCCACTGAAGCTTTCTTT. Translated: CASSPSTGTASTEAFF.